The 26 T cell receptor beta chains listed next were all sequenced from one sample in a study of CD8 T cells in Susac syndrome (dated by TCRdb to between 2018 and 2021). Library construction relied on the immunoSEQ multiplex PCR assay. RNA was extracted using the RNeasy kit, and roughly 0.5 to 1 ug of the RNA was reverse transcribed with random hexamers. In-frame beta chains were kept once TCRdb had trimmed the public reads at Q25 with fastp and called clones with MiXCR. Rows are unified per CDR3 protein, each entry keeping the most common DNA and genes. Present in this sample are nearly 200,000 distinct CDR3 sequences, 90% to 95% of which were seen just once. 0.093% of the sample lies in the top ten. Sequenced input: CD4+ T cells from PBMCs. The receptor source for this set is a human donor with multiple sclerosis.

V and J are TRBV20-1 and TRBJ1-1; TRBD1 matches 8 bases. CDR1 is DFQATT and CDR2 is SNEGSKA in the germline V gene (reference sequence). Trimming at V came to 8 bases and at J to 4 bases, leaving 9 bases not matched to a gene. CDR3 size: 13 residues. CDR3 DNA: TGCAGTCTCCGACAGGGGTCCCTCACTGAAGCTTTCTTT. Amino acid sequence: CSLRQGSLTEAFF.

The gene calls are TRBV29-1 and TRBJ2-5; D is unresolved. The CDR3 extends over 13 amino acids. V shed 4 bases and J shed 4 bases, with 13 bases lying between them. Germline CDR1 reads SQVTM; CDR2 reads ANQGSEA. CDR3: CSVAGRQLETQYF. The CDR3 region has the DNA TGCAGCGTTGCAGGCAGGCAACTAGAGACCCAGTACTTC.

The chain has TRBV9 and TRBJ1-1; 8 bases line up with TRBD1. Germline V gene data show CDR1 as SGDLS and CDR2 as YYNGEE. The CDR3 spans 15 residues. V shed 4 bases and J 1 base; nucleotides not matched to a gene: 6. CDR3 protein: CASSPQGAANTEAFF. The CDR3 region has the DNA TGTGCCAGCAGCCCCCAGGGGGCGGCGAACACTGAAGCTTTCTTT.

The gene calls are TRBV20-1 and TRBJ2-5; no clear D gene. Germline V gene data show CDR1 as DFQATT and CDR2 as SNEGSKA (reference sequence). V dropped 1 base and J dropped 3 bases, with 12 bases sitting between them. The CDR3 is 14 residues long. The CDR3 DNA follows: TGCAGTGCTAGAGCTTTAGGGTACGAAGAGACCCAGTACTTC. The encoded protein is CSARALGYEETQYF.

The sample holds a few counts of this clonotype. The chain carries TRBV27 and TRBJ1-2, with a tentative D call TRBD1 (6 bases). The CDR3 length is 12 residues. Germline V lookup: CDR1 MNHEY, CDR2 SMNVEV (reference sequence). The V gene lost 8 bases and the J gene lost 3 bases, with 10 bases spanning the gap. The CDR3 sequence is CASRGQYYGYTF. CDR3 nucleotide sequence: TGTGCCAGCCGAGGACAGTACTATGGCTACACCTTC.

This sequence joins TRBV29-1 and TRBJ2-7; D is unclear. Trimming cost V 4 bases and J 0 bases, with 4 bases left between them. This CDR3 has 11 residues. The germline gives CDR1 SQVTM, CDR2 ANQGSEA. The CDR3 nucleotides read TGCAGCGTTGGTTTCTCCTACGAGCAGTACTTC. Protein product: CSVGFSYEQYF.

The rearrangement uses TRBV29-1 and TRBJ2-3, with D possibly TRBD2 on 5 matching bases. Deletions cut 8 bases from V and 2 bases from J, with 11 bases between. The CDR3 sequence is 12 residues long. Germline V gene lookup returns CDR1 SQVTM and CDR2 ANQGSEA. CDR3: CSFDRDTDTQYF. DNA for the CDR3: TGCAGCTTCGACCGGGACACAGATACGCAGTATTTT.

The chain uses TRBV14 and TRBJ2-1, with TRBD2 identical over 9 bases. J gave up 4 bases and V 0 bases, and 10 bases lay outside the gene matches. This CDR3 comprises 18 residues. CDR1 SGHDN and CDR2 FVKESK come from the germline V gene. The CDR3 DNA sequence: TGTGCCAGCAGCCAAGAAGGTGGTAGCGGGAGAAGATACAATGAGCAGTTCTTC. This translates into CASSQEGGSGRRYNEQFF.

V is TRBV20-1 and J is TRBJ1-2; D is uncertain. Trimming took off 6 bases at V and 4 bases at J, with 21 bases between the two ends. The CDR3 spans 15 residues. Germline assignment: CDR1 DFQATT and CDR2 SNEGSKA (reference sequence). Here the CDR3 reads CSAPGSNSPSYGYTF. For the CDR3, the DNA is TGCAGTGCGCCCGGGTCCAATTCCCCTTCCTATGGCTACACCTTC.

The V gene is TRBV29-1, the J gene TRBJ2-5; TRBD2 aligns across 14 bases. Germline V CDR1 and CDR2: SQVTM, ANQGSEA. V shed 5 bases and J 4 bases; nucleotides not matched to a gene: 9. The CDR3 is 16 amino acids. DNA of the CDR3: TGCAGCGTTATCCGGACTAGCGGGGGGAGAGGAGAGACCCAGTACTTC. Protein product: CSVIRTSGGRGETQYF.

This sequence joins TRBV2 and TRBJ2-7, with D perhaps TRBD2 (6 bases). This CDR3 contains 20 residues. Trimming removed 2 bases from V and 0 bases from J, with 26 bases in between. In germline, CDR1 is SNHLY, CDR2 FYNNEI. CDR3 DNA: TGTGCCAGCAGTGAATTCCCCATGGTTGGAGGGGTCGGGCTCTCCTACGAGCAGTACTTC. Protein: CASSEFPMVGGVGLSYEQYF.

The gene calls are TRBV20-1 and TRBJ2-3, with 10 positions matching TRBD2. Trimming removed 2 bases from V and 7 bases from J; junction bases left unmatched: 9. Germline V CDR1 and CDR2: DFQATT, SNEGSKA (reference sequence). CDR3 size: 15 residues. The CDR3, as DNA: TGCAGTGCTAGATGGTTAGCGGGGGGTCAATATACGCAGTATTTT. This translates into CSARWLAGGQYTQYF.

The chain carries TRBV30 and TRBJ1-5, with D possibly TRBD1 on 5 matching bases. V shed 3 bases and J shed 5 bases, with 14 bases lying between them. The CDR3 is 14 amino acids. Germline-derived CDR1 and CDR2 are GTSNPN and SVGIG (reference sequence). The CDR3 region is CAWSFGGGYQPQHF. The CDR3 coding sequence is TGTGCCTGGAGCTTTGGGGGGGGGTATCAGCCCCAGCATTTT.

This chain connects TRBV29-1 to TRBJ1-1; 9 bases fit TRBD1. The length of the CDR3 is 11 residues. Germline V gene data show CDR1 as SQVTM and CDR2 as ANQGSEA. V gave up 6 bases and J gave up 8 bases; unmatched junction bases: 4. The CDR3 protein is CSVTGTGEAFF. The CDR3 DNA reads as TGCAGCGTCACCGGGACAGGGGAAGCTTTCTTT.

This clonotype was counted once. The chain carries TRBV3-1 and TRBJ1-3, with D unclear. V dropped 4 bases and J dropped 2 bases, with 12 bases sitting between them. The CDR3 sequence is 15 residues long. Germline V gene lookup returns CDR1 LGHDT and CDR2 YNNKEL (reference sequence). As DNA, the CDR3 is TGTGCCAGCAGCCCCTTTGGAGGACCTGGAAACACCATATATTTT. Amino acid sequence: CASSPFGGPGNTIYF.

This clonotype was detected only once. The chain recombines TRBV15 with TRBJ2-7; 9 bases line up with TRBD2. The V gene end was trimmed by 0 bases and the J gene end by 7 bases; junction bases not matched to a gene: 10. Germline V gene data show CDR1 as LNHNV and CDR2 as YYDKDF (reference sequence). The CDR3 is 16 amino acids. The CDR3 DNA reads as TGTGCCACCAGCAGAGATCCCGGCGGGAGGGCCCAAGAGCAGTACTTC. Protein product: CATSRDPGGRAQEQYF.

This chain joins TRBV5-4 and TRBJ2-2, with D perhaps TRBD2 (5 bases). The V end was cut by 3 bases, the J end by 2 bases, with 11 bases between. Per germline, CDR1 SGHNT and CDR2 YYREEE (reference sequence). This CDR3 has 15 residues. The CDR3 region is CASSSRDRNTGELFF. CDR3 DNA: TGTGCCAGCAGCTCCCGGGATCGTAACACCGGGGAGCTGTTTTTT.

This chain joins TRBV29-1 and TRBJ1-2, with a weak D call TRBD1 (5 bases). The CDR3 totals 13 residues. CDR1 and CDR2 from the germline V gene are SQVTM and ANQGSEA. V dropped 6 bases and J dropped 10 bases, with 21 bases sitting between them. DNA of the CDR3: TGCAGCGTGGACGAGGTCGCAGGGCGGCCCTACACCTTC. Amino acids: CSVDEVAGRPYTF.

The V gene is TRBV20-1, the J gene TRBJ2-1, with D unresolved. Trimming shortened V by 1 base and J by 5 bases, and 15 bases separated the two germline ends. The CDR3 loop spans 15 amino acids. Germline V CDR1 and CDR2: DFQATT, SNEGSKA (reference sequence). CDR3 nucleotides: TGCAGTGCTAGAGGGTTCGGGTTACCAGACAATGAGCAGTTCTTC. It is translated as CSARGFGLPDNEQFF.

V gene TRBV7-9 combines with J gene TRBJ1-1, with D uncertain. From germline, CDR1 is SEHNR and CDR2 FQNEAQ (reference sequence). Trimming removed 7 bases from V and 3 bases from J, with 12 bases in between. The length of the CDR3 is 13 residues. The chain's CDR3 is CASTPRGDTEAFF. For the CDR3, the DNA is TGTGCCAGCACGCCTCGTGGGGACACTGAAGCTTTCTTT.

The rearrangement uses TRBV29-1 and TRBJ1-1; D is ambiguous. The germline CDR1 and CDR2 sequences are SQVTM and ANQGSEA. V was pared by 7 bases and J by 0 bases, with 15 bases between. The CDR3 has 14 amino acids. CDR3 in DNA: TGCAGCGGAGTCGGAAGCGGGATGAACACTGAAGCTTTCTTT. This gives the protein CSGVGSGMNTEAFF.

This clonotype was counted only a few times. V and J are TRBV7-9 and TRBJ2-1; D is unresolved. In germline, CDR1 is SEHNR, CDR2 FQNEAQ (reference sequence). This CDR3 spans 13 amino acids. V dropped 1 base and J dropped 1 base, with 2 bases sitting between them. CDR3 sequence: CASSLESYNEQFF. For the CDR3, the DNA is TGTGCCAGCAGCTTAGAATCCTACAATGAGCAGTTCTTC.

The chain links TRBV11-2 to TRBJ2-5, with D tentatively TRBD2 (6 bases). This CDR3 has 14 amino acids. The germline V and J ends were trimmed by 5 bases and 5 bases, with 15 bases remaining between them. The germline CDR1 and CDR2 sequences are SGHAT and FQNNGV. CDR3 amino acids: CASSPGTLRETQYF. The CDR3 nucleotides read TGTGCCAGCAGCCCAGGGACTCTCCGGGAGACCCAGTACTTC.

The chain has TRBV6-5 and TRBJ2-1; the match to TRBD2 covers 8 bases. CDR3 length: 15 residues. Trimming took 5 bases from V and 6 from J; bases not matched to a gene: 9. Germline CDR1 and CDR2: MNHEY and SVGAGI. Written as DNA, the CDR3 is TGTGCCAGCAGTCGGAGCGGGGGCCCCCTCAATGAGCAGTTCTTC. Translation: CASSRSGGPLNEQFF.

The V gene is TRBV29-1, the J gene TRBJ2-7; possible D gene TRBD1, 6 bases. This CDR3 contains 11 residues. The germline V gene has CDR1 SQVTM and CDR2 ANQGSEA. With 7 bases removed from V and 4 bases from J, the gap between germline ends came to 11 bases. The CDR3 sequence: CSAIQGYEQYF. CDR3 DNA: TGCAGCGCCATACAGGGATACGAGCAGTACTTC.

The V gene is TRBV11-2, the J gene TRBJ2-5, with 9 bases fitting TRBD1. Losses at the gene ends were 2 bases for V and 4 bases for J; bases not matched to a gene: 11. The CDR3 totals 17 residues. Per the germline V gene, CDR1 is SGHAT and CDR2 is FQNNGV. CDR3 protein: CASSLISRQGVSETQYF. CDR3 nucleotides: TGTGCCAGCAGCTTAATAAGTCGACAGGGGGTATCAGAGACCCAGTACTTC.